The 16 T cell receptor beta chains in this list originate from one sample, sequenced in a study of blood T cell repertoires in COVID-19. Produced via immunoSEQ multiplex PCR; TCRdb's table is partial and in-frame only. The sample gives some 120,000 clones, roughly 79% of which show up once; about 9.4% is in the top ten. Sample: peripheral blood. The origin of the receptors is a human donor in a cohort sampled during active COVID-19.

The chain carries TRBV6-6 and TRBJ1-3; weak D call: TRBD1 (5 bases). Germline CDR1 MNHNY, CDR2 SVGAGI (reference sequence). V lost 2 bases and J lost 3, with 11 bases in between. The CDR3 sequence is 15 residues long. CDR3 in DNA: TGTGCCAGCAGTTACCAGGGTATAGGTGGAAACACCATATATTTT. Residues: CASSYQGIGGNTIYF.

V gene TRBV19 combines with J gene TRBJ2-2; a weak D match, TRBD1 (5 bases). V lost 4 bases, J lost 6 bases, and 6 bases lay in between. Germline V gene lookup returns CDR1 LNHDA and CDR2 SQIVND (reference sequence). There are 12 residues in the CDR3. CDR3 protein: CASSTGSGELFF. Written as DNA, the CDR3 is TGTGCCAGTAGTACAGGGTCCGGGGAGCTGTTTTTT. Full variable domain (missing parts from reference TRBV19 and TRBJ2-2): DGGITQSPKYLFRKEGQNVTLSCEQNLNHDAMYWYRQDPGQGLRLIYYSQIVNDFQKGDIAEGYSVSREKKESFPLTVTSAQKNPTAFYLCASSTGSGELFFGEGSRLTVL.

This chain joins TRBV19 and TRBJ2-1; 8 nucleotides match TRBD2. Trimming at V came to 1 base and at J to 13 bases, leaving 9 bases not matched to a gene. This CDR3 has 14 amino acids. Germline lookup yields CDR1 LNHDA and CDR2 SQIVND (reference sequence). For the CDR3, the DNA is TGTGCCAGTAGTATAGTAGGAGCGGGAGCTTCTCAGTTCTTC. Translating it yields CASSIVGAGASQFF.

This chain joins TRBV7-9 and TRBJ1-1; D remains ambiguous. The CDR3 totals 13 residues. V lost 6 bases, J lost 6 bases, and 14 bases lay in between. The germline V gene has CDR1 SEHNR and CDR2 FQNEAQ (reference sequence). The CDR3 reads CASSYGGNSEAFF. CDR3 bases: TGTGCCAGCAGTTATGGTGGTAACTCTGAAGCTTTCTTT.

The V call is TRBV29-1, the J call TRBJ2-7; 7 nucleotides match TRBD1. The CDR3 loop spans 13 amino acids. Germline CDR1 is SQVTM and CDR2 is ANQGSEA. Losses at the gene ends were 7 bases for V and 2 bases for J; bases not matched to a gene: 8. The CDR3 sequence: CSATRTGAYEQYF. The DNA for the CDR3 is TGCAGCGCTACGCGGACAGGAGCCTACGAGCAGTACTTC.

The chain recombines TRBV4-1 with TRBJ1-1, with D perhaps matching TRBD1 (5 bases). The length of the CDR3 is 17 residues. V lost 2 bases, J lost 1 base, and 17 bases lay in between. Germline V CDR1 and CDR2: MGHRA, YSYEKL. The DNA for the CDR3 is TGCGCCAGCAGCCAACCCCTGCGGCGGGGGTCGAACACTGAAGCTTTCTTT. Translating it yields CASSQPLRRGSNTEAFF.

The chain carries TRBV6-5 and TRBJ1-1; TRBD1 is a possible D gene (5 bases). From germline, CDR1 is MNHEY and CDR2 SVGAGI. Trimming left V 3 bases short and J 3 bases short, with 11 bases between. This CDR3 has 14 amino acids. The CDR3 spells CASSYRGVDTEAFF. CDR3 bases: TGTGCCAGCAGTTATCGGGGGGTTGACACTGAAGCTTTCTTT.

This clone was seen a few times. V and J are TRBV28 and TRBJ1-5; weak D call: TRBD1 (5 bases). Trimming took off 4 bases at V and 0 bases at J, with 13 bases between the two ends. From germline, CDR1 is MDHEN and CDR2 SYDVKM. The CDR3 totals 16 residues. CDR3 sequence reads: CASSSGGGYSNQPQHF. CDR3 in DNA: TGTGCCAGCAGTTCCGGGGGGGGGTATAGCAATCAGCCCCAGCATTTT. The whole variable domain, remainder taken from reference TRBV28 and TRBJ1-5, is DVKVTQSSRYLVKRTGEKVFLECVQDMDHENMFWYRQDPGLGLRLIYFSYDVKMKEKGDIPEGYSVSREKKERFSLILESASTNQTSMYLCASSSGGGYSNQPQHFGDGTRLSIL.

The V call is TRBV7-9, the J call TRBJ1-5; no clear D. The germline CDR1 and CDR2 sequences are SEHNR and FQNEAQ (reference sequence). The CDR3 contains 13 residues. The ends were cut back, 5 bases at V and 5 bases at J, with 10 bases in the middle. The CDR3 region has the DNA TGTGCCAGCAGCGAGGCCAGAGATCAGCCCCAGCATTTT. This sequence encodes CASSEARDQPQHF.

This clone was counted a few times. The chain joins TRBV30 to TRBJ1-4; 7 bases line up with TRBD1. Germline V gene lookup returns CDR1 GTSNPN and CDR2 SVGIG (reference sequence). The length of the CDR3 is 14 residues. V shed 4 bases, J shed 4 bases, and the junction held 6 bases outside the gene matches. The CDR3 DNA follows: TGTGCCTGGAAAAGGGGGCGGTTTAATGAAAAACTGTTTTTT. It encodes CAWKRGRFNEKLFF.

This clone was counted only a few times. The J gene is TRBJ2-1, the V gene TRBV11-3, with a tentative D call TRBD1 (6 bases). From germline, CDR1 is SGHNT and CDR2 YENEEA. The CDR3 loop spans 16 amino acids. V was clipped by 1 base and J by 2 bases, with 12 bases between them. In DNA, the CDR3 is TGTGCCAGCAGCTTAGTCTGGACAGCTACCTACAATGAGCAGTTCTTC. Protein sequence: CASSLVWTATYNEQFF.

The J gene is TRBJ1-2, the V gene TRBV9, with D possibly TRBD1 on 5 matching bases. CDR1 is SGDLS, CDR2 YYNGEE, per germline. The CDR3 covers 13 residues. V was cut by 3 bases and J by 7 bases, with 13 bases left in between. The CDR3 sequence is CASSAAAGRGYTF. CDR3 sequence (DNA): TGTGCCAGCAGCGCTGCGGCAGGGCGTGGCTACACCTTC.

V usage is TRBV4-1 and J usage is TRBJ1-6; 7 bases map to TRBD1. The trim removed 1 base at V and 0 bases at J, leaving 6 bases unmatched. Germline V gene lookup returns CDR1 MGHRA and CDR2 YSYEKL. The length of the CDR3 is 18 residues. This CDR3 is CASSQGRQGSSYNSPLHF. CDR3 sequence (DNA): TGCGCCAGCAGCCAAGGCCGACAGGGTAGCTCCTATAATTCACCCCTCCACTTT.

DNA for the CDR3: TGTGCCAGCTCACTGACGGACTTTGGTATGAACACTGAAGCTTTCTTT. Translated, it gives CASSLTDFGMNTEAFF. The chain carries TRBV18 and TRBJ1-1; unclear D gene. This CDR3 has 16 amino acids. V gave up 4 bases and J gave up 0 bases, with 15 bases separating them. CDR1 and CDR2 (germline): KGHSH, LQKENI.

The genes are TRBV5-1 and TRBJ2-3; no clear D gene. V was trimmed by 0 bases and J by 2 bases, leaving 19 bases between them. The CDR3 has 18 amino acids. Germline CDR1 is SGHRS and CDR2 is YFSETQ. This chain's CDR3 is CASSLGRLERLATDTQYF. CDR3 coding DNA: TGCGCCAGCAGCTTGGGGCGCCTGGAGCGCCTCGCCACAGATACGCAGTATTTT.

V gene TRBV7-2 combines with J gene TRBJ2-5; TRBD2 matches at 8 bases. V trimming: 6 bases; J trimming: 2 bases; junction bases outside the gene matches: 5. The length of the CDR3 is 14 residues. Germline loops: CDR1 SGHTA, CDR2 FQGNSA. The CDR3 DNA reads as TGTGCCAGCAGGGTTAGCGGGACTCAAGAGACCCAGTACTTC. It is translated as CASRVSGTQETQYF.